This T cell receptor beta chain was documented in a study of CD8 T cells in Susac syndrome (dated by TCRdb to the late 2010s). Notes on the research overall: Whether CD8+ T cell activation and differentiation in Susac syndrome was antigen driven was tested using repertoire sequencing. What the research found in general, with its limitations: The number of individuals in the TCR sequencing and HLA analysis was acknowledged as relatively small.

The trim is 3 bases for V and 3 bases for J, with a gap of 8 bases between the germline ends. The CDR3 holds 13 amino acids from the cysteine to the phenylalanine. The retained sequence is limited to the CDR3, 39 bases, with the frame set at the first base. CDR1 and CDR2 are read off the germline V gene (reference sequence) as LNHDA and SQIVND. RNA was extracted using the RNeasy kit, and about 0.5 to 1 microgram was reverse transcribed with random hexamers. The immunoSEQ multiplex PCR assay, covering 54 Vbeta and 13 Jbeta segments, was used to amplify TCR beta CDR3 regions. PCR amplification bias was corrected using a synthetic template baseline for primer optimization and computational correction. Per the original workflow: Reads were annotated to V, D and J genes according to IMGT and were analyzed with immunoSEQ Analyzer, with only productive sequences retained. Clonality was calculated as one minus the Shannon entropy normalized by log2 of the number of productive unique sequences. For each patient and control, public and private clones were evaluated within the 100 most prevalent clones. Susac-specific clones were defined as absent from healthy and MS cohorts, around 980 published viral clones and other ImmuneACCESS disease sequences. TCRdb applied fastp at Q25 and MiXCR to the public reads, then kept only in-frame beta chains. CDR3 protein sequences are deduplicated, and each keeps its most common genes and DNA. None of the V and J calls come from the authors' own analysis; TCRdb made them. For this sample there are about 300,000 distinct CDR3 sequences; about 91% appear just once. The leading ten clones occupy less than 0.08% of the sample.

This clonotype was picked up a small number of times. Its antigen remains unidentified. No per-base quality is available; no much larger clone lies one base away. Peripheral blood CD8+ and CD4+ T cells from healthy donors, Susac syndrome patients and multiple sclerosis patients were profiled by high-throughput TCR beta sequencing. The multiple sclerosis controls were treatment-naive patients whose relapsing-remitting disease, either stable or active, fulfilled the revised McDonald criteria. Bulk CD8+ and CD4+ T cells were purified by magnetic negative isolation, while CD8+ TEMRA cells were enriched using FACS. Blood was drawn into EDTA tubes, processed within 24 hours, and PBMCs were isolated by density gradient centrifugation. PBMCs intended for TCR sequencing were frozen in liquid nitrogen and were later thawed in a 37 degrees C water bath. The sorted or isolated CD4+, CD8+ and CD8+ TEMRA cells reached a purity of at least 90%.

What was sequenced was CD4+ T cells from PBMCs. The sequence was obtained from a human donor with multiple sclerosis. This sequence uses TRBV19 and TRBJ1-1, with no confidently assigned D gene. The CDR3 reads CASSIVGDTEAFF. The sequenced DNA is TGTGCCAGTAGTATTGTGGGAGACACTGAAGCTTTCTTT.